Shown below are 14 T cell receptor beta chains from a single sample sequenced in a study of blood T cell repertoires in COVID-19. Profiled with immunoSEQ multiplex PCR; TCRdb holds only in-frame clones, not every one. The sample has about 210,000 clones, about 87% seen once. The specimen was peripheral blood. All receptors derive from a man in his 70s with acute or convalescent COVID-19.

This chain connects TRBV30 to TRBJ1-2; 7 bases line up with TRBD1. CDR1 is GTSNPN, CDR2 SVGIG, per germline (reference sequence). This CDR3 is 15 amino acids long. With V trimmed by 4 bases and J by 8 bases, 16 bases remained unmatched. The CDR3 is CAWTPTSTGSGGYTF. DNA for the CDR3: TGTGCCTGGACCCCTACTTCGACAGGGTCCGGGGGCTACACCTTC.

This chain uses TRBV27 with TRBJ1-1; 10 bases align to TRBD1. Trimming at V came to 3 bases and at J to 0 bases, leaving 7 bases not matched to a gene. Germline lookup yields CDR1 MNHEY and CDR2 SMNVEV (reference sequence). There are 17 residues in the CDR3. CDR3 coding DNA: TGTGCCAGCAGTTTTGGAGGGACAGGGGCCATGAACACTGAAGCTTTCTTT. Its protein product is CASSFGGTGAMNTEAFF.

The chain links TRBV6-5 to TRBJ2-1, with a possible D match to TRBD2 (6 bases). The V end lost 6 bases, the J end lost 1 base, and 13 bases lay between the germline ends. Looked up from germline, CDR1 is MNHEY and CDR2 is SVGAGI. The CDR3 loop spans 15 amino acids. CDR3 sequence: CASSNPGGSYNEQFF. The CDR3 coding sequence is TGTGCCAGCAGCAACCCCGGGGGTTCCTACAATGAGCAGTTCTTC.

The rearrangement joins TRBV3-1 (or the pseudogene TRBV3-2) to TRBJ2-7; 12 positions agree with TRBD2. The CDR3 has 17 residues. V shed 3 bases, J shed 0 bases, and the junction held 6 bases outside the gene matches. Germline CDR1 LGHDT, CDR2 YNNKEL (reference sequence). The CDR3 coding sequence is TGTGCCAGCAGCCACACTGGACTAGCGGGAAGCTCCTACGAGCAGTACTTC. Translation gives CASSHTGLAGSSYEQYF.

CDR3 residues: CASRREVRSYNEQFF. CDR3 bases: TGTGCCAGCAGACGGGAGGTTCGCTCCTACAATGAGCAGTTCTTC. The V call is TRBV6-5, the J call TRBJ2-1; 7 nucleotides agree with TRBD2. The V gene's germline CDR1 is MNHEY and CDR2 SVGAGI. This CDR3 spans 15 amino acids. V lost 6 bases, J lost 0 bases, and 5 bases stayed unmatched.

The gene calls are TRBV29-1 and TRBJ1-1, with 12 bases matching TRBD1. V trimming: 7 bases; J trimming: 10 bases; junction bases outside the gene matches: 7. The CDR3 consists of 12 residues. From germline, CDR1 is SQVTM and CDR2 ANQGSEA. The CDR3 region has the DNA TGCAGCGCCGGGACAGGGGGCGAGAGAGCTTTCTTT. This sequence encodes CSAGTGGERAFF. Full variable domain (outside the CDR3, taken from reference TRBV29-1 and TRBJ1-1): SAVISQKPSRDICQRGTSLTIQCQVDSQVTMMFWYRQQPGQSLTLIATANQGSEATYESGFVIDKFPISRPNLTFSTLTVSNMSPEDSSIYLCSAGTGGERAFFGQGTRLTVV.

This chain connects TRBV7-2 to TRBJ2-2; D may be TRBD1 (6 bases). The germline V gene has CDR1 SGHTA and CDR2 FQGNSA. This CDR3 has 15 amino acids. V was pared by 1 base and J by 6 bases, with 12 bases between. The CDR3 is CASSLGQGRAGELFF. The CDR3 nucleotides are TGTGCCAGCAGCTTAGGGCAGGGGCGCGCCGGGGAGCTGTTTTTT.

The V call is TRBV5-1, the J call TRBJ2-6, with 10 bases fitting TRBD1. Germline assignment: CDR1 SGHRS and CDR2 YFSETQ. Trimming at V came to 4 bases and at J to 4 bases, leaving 5 bases not matched to a gene. The CDR3 runs to 16 residues. The CDR3 spells CASSPDRGNGANVLTF. The DNA for the CDR3 is TGCGCCAGCAGCCCGGACAGGGGGAACGGGGCCAACGTCCTGACTTTC.

This rearrangement joins TRBV11-3 to TRBJ2-3; 7 positions match TRBD1. The CDR3 contains 13 residues. The V gene end was trimmed by 3 bases and the J gene end by 7 bases; junction bases not matched to a gene: 4. Germline V CDR1 and CDR2: SGHNT, YENEEA. Here the CDR3 DNA reads TGTGCCAGCAGCTTTCGAGGGGGCAATACGCAGTATTTT. Its protein product is CASSFRGGNTQYF.

This chain's CDR3 is CASSDRWQGQTNEKLFF. As DNA, the CDR3 is TGTGCCAGCAGTGATCGGTGGCAGGGACAGACTAATGAAAAACTGTTTTTT. V and J are TRBV6-1 and TRBJ1-4; 7 bases map to TRBD1. J gave up 2 bases and V 3 bases, and 9 bases lay outside the gene matches. Germline CDR1 MNHNS, CDR2 SASEGT. The CDR3 length is 17 residues.

The table lists this clone with a few counts. V is TRBV9 and J is TRBJ1-3, with a possible D match to TRBD1 (5 bases). Deletions cut 0 bases from V and 0 bases from J, with 13 bases between. CDR3 length: 17 amino acids. Germline loops: CDR1 SGDLS, CDR2 YYNGEE. CDR3 bases: TGTGCCAGCAGCGTAGCCCCGGACATCCCCTCTGGAAACACCATATATTTT. Protein product: CASSVAPDIPSGNTIYF.

This rearrangement joins TRBV6-6 to TRBJ2-7, with TRBD1 matching over 7 bases. The CDR3 extends over 13 amino acids. The trim removed 4 bases at V and 7 bases at J, leaving 7 bases unmatched. Per germline, CDR1 MNHNY and CDR2 SVGAGI (reference sequence). The DNA of the CDR3 is TGTGCCAGCAGTTCTACGACAGGGCGAGAGCAGTACTTC. This codes for CASSSTTGREQYF.

V and J are TRBV24-1 and TRBJ2-4; a possible D gene is TRBD2 (5 bases). V was trimmed by 3 bases and J by 7 bases, leaving 15 bases between them. The germline gives CDR1 KGHDR, CDR2 SFDVKD. This CDR3 region has 15 residues. The CDR3 spells CATSDATFGGNIQYF. For the CDR3, the DNA is TGTGCCACCAGTGATGCTACTTTTGGAGGTAACATTCAGTACTTC.

The chain recombines TRBV5-5 with TRBJ1-1; TRBD1 agrees at 8 bases. Germline CDR1 is SGHKS and CDR2 is YYEKEE (reference sequence). The CDR3 has 14 residues. The junction had 9 bases not matched to a gene; V was cut back by 0 bases and J by 11 bases. The chain's CDR3 is CASSLVTGTGGAFF. The CDR3 nucleotides read TGTGCCAGCAGCTTGGTGACAGGAACAGGGGGGGCTTTCTTT.